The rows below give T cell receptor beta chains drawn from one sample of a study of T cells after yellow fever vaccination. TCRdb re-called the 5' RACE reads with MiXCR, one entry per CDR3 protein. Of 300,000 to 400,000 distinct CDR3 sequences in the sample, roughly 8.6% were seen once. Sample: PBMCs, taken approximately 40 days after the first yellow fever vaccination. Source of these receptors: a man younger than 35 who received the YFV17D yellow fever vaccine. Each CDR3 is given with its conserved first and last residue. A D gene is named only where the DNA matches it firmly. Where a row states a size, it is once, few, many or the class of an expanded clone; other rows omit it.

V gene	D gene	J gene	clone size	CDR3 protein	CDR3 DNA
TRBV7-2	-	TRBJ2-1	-	CASSLGENEQFF	TGTGCCAGCAGCTTAGGAGAGAATGAGCAGTTCTTC
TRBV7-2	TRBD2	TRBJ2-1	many	CASTLRTSGYNEQFF	TGTGCCAGCACCCTTAGGACTAGCGGCTACAATGAGCAGTTCTTC
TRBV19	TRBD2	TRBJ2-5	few	CASSLLAEETQYF	TGTGCCAGTAGTCTGCTAGCGGAAGAGACCCAGTACTTC
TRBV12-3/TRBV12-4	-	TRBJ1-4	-	CASSSGQMEKLFF	TGTGCCAGCAGTTCAGGACAGATGGAAAAACTGTTTTTT
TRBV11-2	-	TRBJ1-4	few	CASSPTVGEKLFF	TGTGCCAGCAGCCCGACCGTGGGTGAAAAACTGTTTTTT
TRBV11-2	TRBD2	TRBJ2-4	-	CASSLGLAGLAKNIQYF	TGTGCCAGCAGCTTAGGTCTAGCGGGGCTAGCCAAAAACATTCAGTACTTC
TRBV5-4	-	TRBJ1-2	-	CASSPRGSSGRGYTF	TGTGCCAGCAGCCCCCGGGGCTCCAGCGGGAGAGGCTACACCTTC
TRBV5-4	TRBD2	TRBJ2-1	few	CASSLGLAVNYNEQFF	TGTGCCAGCAGCTTGGGGCTAGCGGTAAACTACAATGAGCAGTTCTTC
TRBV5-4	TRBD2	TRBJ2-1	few	CASSSGTTLYNEQFF	TGTGCCAGCAGCTCCGGGACTACCCTCTACAATGAGCAGTTCTTC
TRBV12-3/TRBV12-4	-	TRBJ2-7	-	CASSLRSTAYEQYF	TGTGCCAGCAGTTTGAGGAGTACAGCCTACGAGCAGTACTTC
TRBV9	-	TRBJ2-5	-	CASSVSGGEETQYF	TGTGCCAGCAGCGTCAGTGGCGGGGAAGAGACCCAGTACTTC
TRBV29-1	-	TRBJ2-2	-	CSVEEGGGHLGTGELFF	TGCAGCGTTGAAGAAGGAGGGGGCCACTTAGGGACCGGGGAGCTGTTTTTT
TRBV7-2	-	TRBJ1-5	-	CASIPHGGGYNQPQHF	TGTGCCAGCATCCCCCACGGAGGGGGTTACAATCAGCCCCAGCATTTT
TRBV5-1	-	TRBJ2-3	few	CASSSRFTGPADTQYF	TGCGCCAGCAGCTCCCGGTTCACAGGACCAGCAGATACGCAGTATTTT
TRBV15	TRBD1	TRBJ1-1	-	CATSSRDRGLSTEAFF	TGTGCCACCAGCAGTCGGGACAGGGGGCTAAGTACTGAAGCTTTCTTT
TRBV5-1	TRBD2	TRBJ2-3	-	CASRSDRAGNVADTQYF	TGCGCCAGCAGATCCGATCGAGCGGGGAACGTGGCAGATACGCAGTATTTT
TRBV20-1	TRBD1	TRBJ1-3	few	CSASKTGTGNTIYF	TGCAGTGCTTCGAAGACAGGGACTGGAAACACCATATATTTT